A single sample is the source of the 32 T cell receptor beta chains below, sequenced in a study of Ad26.COV2.S vaccination and SARS-CoV-2 variants. The protocol was immunoSEQ multiplex PCR, while the TCRdb copy is restricted to in-frame clones and leaves out a portion. The sample consists of a few hundred thousand clones, 90% of them appearing once. The treatment: 19 received Ad26.COV2.S at low or high dose, single or two shots; roughly five received placebo; per-sample allocation not given. Samples came from day 63 after the first vaccine or placebo injection. The source was peripheral blood, collected in a trial of Ad26.COV2.S vaccine versus placebo. The receptors derive from a person between 18 and 60 years old who received the Ad26.COV2.S COVID-19 vaccine or a placebo.

This chain joins TRBV12-2 and TRBJ2-7; the table's D call, TRBD2, has no DNA check behind it. TRBV12-2 is tagged as a pseudogene. The CDR3 length is 19 residues. The CDR3 region has the DNA TGTGCAAGTCGCTGCGTGACCGGGACTAGCGGTAATAAAACCTACGAGCAGTACTTC. It codes for CASRCVTGTSGNKTYEQYF.

The V call is TRBV2, the J call TRBJ2-2; 15 nucleotides line up with TRBD2. With 6 bases clipped from V and 0 bases from J, the junction kept 8 bases outside the gene matches. CDR3 size: 19 residues. Germline V gene data show CDR1 as SNHLY and CDR2 as FYNNEI. CDR3 region: CASRAGLAGGTANTGELFF. DNA of the CDR3: TGTGCCAGCAGGGCGGGACTAGCGGGAGGAACTGCGAACACCGGGGAGCTGTTTTTT.

This chain joins TRBV19 and TRBJ2-2; D possibly corresponds to TRBD1 (5 bases). Germline V gives CDR1 LNHDA, CDR2 SQIVND (reference sequence). Trimming left V 4 bases short and J 7 bases short, with 13 bases between. The CDR3 is 14 amino acids. This chain's CDR3 is CASSKTVHHGELFF. The CDR3 DNA is TGTGCCAGTAGTAAGACAGTCCATCACGGGGAGCTGTTTTTT.

J is TRBJ2-5 and V is TRBV19; D possibly corresponds to TRBD2 (5 bases). CDR1 and CDR2 (germline): LNHDA, SQIVND (reference sequence). The V gene lost 5 bases and the J gene lost 5 bases, with 12 bases spanning the gap. The CDR3 extends over 13 amino acids. The CDR3 nucleotides read TGTGCCAGTAGTGTCGTGGGAGCGGAGACCCAGTACTTC. As protein: CASSVVGAETQYF. The variable domain in full, completed from reference TRBV19 and TRBJ2-5, reads DGGITQSPKYLFRKEGQNVTLSCEQNLNHDAMYWYRQDPGQGLRLIYYSQIVNDFQKGDIAEGYSVSREKKESFPLTVTSAQKNPTAFYLCASSVVGAETQYFGPGTRLLVL.

The chain couples TRBV18 to TRBJ1-3; the D gene is possibly TRBD1 (5 bases). The CDR3 covers 15 residues. Trimming shortened V by 0 bases and J by 2 bases, and 8 bases separated the two germline ends. The germline gives CDR1 KGHSH, CDR2 LQKENI. CDR3 sequence: CASSPPGTAGNTIYF. CDR3 sequence (DNA): TGTGCCAGCTCACCACCAGGGACGGCTGGAAACACCATATATTTT.

CDR3 DNA sequence: TGCGCCAGCAGCTTTACAGAGACTCCACTCGGGGAGACCCAGTACTTC. This translates into CASSFTETPLGETQYF. The chain links TRBV5-1 to TRBJ2-5; no definite D call. The CDR3 runs to 16 residues. Trimming took off 2 bases at V and 5 bases at J, with 19 bases between the two ends. The germline gives CDR1 SGHRS, CDR2 YFSETQ.

V gene TRBV2 combines with J gene TRBJ2-1; weak D call: TRBD2 (6 bases). The V end lost 6 bases, the J end lost 7 bases, and 10 bases lay between the germline ends. The CDR3 has 12 amino acids. The germline gives CDR1 SNHLY, CDR2 FYNNEI. CDR3 in DNA: TGTGCCAGCAGGCGGGACGCGAATGAGCAGTTCTTC. It specifies CASRRDANEQFF.

The V and J genes are TRBV6-2 or TRBV6-3 and TRBJ2-1; 9 bases fit TRBD2. The CDR3 is made up of 15 amino acids. With V trimmed by 6 bases and J by 3 bases, 6 bases remained unmatched. CDR1 is MNHEY, CDR2 SVGEGT, per germline. This CDR3 is CASSQAGGLYNEQFF. In nucleotides, the CDR3 is TGTGCCAGCAGCCAAGCGGGAGGCCTCTACAATGAGCAGTTCTTC.

This clone was seen ten or more times. This chain joins TRBV5-4 and TRBJ1-2, with 9 bases aligning to TRBD1. V shed 4 bases and J 2 bases; nucleotides not matched to a gene: 9. Germline CDR1 SGHNT, CDR2 YYREEE (reference sequence). This CDR3 is 16 amino acids long. The CDR3 here is CASSPGTGKGNYGYTF. DNA for the CDR3: TGTGCCAGCAGCCCCGGGACAGGGAAGGGCAACTATGGCTACACCTTC.

This chain joins TRBV7-9 and TRBJ2-7; TRBD2 might be the D (5 bases). Between the trimmed V and J ends, which lost 1 base and 3 bases, there was a span of 7 bases. Germline values: CDR1 SEHNR, CDR2 FQNEAQ (reference sequence). The CDR3 spans 13 residues. CDR3 bases: TGTGCCAGCAGCTTAGGGAGGAGCTACGAGCAGTACTTC. Residues: CASSLGRSYEQYF.

The DNA for the CDR3 is TGTGCCAGCAGTTTAAAGGCAGGGGGCTCACCCTTCTCTGGGGCCAACGTCCTGACTTTC. It translates to CASSLKAGGSPFSGANVLTF. The chain carries TRBV28 and TRBJ2-6; 8 nucleotides match TRBD1. Per the germline V gene, CDR1 is MDHEN and CDR2 is SYDVKM. The length of the CDR3 is 20 residues. Trimming cost V 2 bases and J 0 bases; bases outside gene matches: 12. The full variable domain, rest sourced from reference TRBV28 and TRBJ2-6, is DVKVTQSSRYLVKRTGEKVFLECVQDMDHENMFWYRQDPGLGLRLIYFSYDVKMKEKGDIPEGYSVSREKKERFSLILESASTNQTSMYLCASSLKAGGSPFSGANVLTFGAGSRLTVL.

The V call is TRBV3-1 (or the pseudogene TRBV3-2), the J call TRBJ1-4; D uncertain. The germline V gene has CDR1 LGHDT and CDR2 YNNKEL (reference sequence). The CDR3 runs to 12 residues. The ends were cut back, 1 base at V and 8 bases at J, with 5 bases in the middle. CDR3 DNA: TGTGCCAGCAGCCAAGGGAGGGAAAAACTGTTTTTT. It translates to CASSQGREKLFF.

This clone has only one observation. The chain employs TRBV18 and TRBJ2-1; 7 bases align to TRBD2. CDR1 is KGHSH and CDR2 is LQKENI in the germline V gene. The CDR3 is 15 residues long. The V and J ends lost 2 bases and 7 bases, in that order; junction bases with no gene match: 8. The DNA for the CDR3 is TGTGCCAGCTCACCAAGCGGGACCCCTAGGAATGAGCAGTTCTTC. This sequence encodes CASSPSGTPRNEQFF. Variable domain in full (rest from reference TRBV18 and TRBJ2-1): NAGVMQNPRHLVRRRGQEARLRCSPMKGHSHVYWYRQLPEEGLKFMVYLQKENIIDESGMPKERFSAEFPKEGPSILRIQQVVRGDSAAYFCASSPSGTPRNEQFFGPGTRLTVL.

The chain carries TRBV10-3 and TRBJ2-1; D could derive from TRBD1 or TRBD2 (5 bases each). V gave up 0 bases and J gave up 8 bases, with 14 bases separating them. Germline loops: CDR1 ENHRY, CDR2 SYGVKD. There are 15 residues in the CDR3. The DNA of the CDR3 is TGTGCCATCAGTGAGTCGGGGGAGAGGGGATATGAGCAGTTCTTC. Amino acid sequence: CAISESGERGYEQFF.

Notes on this clone: At one boundary the junction diverges from the germline segment, which might be a read error. The V call is TRBV6-8, the J call TRBJ1-5; possible D gene TRBD1, 5 bases. The CDR3 has 15 amino acids. The germline CDR1 and CDR2 sequences are MNHGY and SAAAGT. CDR3 sequence (DNA): TGTGCCAGCAGCCCACGAGGGGCCAGCAATCAACCCCAGCATTTT. Amino acid sequence: CASSPRGASNQPQHF.

The V and J genes are TRBV6-4 and TRBJ2-1; 7 bases align to TRBD1. This CDR3 has 15 amino acids. V shed 0 bases and J 6 bases; nucleotides not matched to a gene: 5. CDR1 is MRHNA and CDR2 is SNTAGT in the germline V gene. As DNA, the CDR3 is TGTGCCAGCAGTGACTCGCCGGGACAGCTCAATGAGCAGTTCTTC. Translated, it gives CASSDSPGQLNEQFF.

The chain carries TRBV7-9 and TRBJ1-2; D gene uncertain. Looked up from germline, CDR1 is SEHNR and CDR2 is FQNEAQ (reference sequence). Trimming stripped 5 bases from V and 13 bases from J, with 14 bases between. The CDR3 has 11 residues. DNA for the CDR3: TGTGCCAGCAGCCCCGCTGTGCCGTCCACCTTC. It is translated as CASSPAVPSTF.

The chain uses TRBV6-6 and TRBJ2-3, with TRBD2 matching over 13 bases. Trimming cost V 7 bases and J 1 base; bases outside gene matches: 5. Looked up from germline, CDR1 is MNHNY and CDR2 is SVGAGI (reference sequence). The CDR3 length is 16 residues. For the CDR3, the DNA is TGTGCCAGCACCCGGGGACTAGCGGGACGCACAGATACGCAGTATTTT. Its protein product is CASTRGLAGRTDTQYF.

This clone was found once. V and J are TRBV24-1 and TRBJ2-7; 7 bases match TRBD2. Germline CDR1 reads KGHDR; CDR2 reads SFDVKD. The CDR3 spans 14 residues. Germline trimming cut 5 bases from V and 0 bases from J; bases unmatched to any gene: 3. The CDR3 protein is CATSAASGSYEQYF. The CDR3, as DNA: TGTGCCACCAGTGCGGCTAGCGGCTCCTACGAGCAGTACTTC.

This chain joins TRBV5-8 and TRBJ1-5; a weak D match, TRBD1 (6 bases). Germline assignment: CDR1 SGHTS and CDR2 YDEGEE. The CDR3 extends over 15 amino acids. The V gene lost 3 bases and the J gene lost 9 bases, with 19 bases spanning the gap. The CDR3 DNA reads TGTGCCAGCAGCTATATAACAGGGAGCGGGCGGCCCCAGCATTTT. It specifies CASSYITGSGRPQHF.

This chain uses TRBV7-9 with TRBJ2-3; D is uncertain. Looked up from germline, CDR1 is SEHNR and CDR2 is FQNEAQ (reference sequence). This CDR3 is built from 15 residues. Trimming shortened V by 2 bases and J by 0 bases, and 9 bases separated the two germline ends. The CDR3 bases are TGTGCCAGCAGCTTAAGGGCGGACAGCACAGATACGCAGTATTTT. Translation gives CASSLRADSTDTQYF.

The V gene is TRBV9, the J gene TRBJ2-7; D gene uncertain. V dropped 10 bases and J dropped 5 bases, with 16 bases sitting between them. Germline lookup yields CDR1 SGDLS and CDR2 YYNGEE. This CDR3 contains 12 residues. The CDR3 sequence is CAPKQSFHEQYF. The CDR3 DNA reads TGTGCCCCCAAACAGAGTTTCCACGAGCAGTACTTC.

The chain has TRBV7-8 and TRBJ2-2, with D possibly TRBD1 on 6 matching bases. This CDR3 has 19 residues. Between the trimmed V and J ends, which lost 2 bases and 4 bases, there was a span of 23 bases. CDR1 and CDR2 from the germline V gene are SGHVS and FQNEAQ. This CDR3 reads CASSLTIRDTRYLTGELFF. CDR3 in DNA: TGTGCCAGCAGCTTAACTATACGGGACACTCGATACCTCACCGGGGAGCTGTTTTTT.

This clone was detected only a few times. The chain carries TRBV2 and TRBJ2-3; 8 bases align to TRBD1. V lost 5 bases and J lost 1; bases outside the gene matches: 5. This CDR3 contains 15 residues. Germline V CDR1 and CDR2: SNHLY, FYNNEI. This CDR3 is CASSTGGRGTDTQYF. As DNA, the CDR3 is TGTGCCAGCAGTACAGGGGGACGGGGCACAGATACGCAGTATTTT.

This clone was counted a single time. This chain joins TRBV6-6 and TRBJ1-5; a possible D gene is TRBD1 (6 bases). V gave up 8 bases and J gave up 5 bases, with 19 bases separating them. Per germline, CDR1 MNHNY and CDR2 SVGAGI (reference sequence). This CDR3 spans 15 amino acids. The CDR3 loop reads CASLTDGQLYQPQHF. As DNA, the CDR3 is TGTGCCAGCCTCACTGACGGACAGCTGTATCAGCCCCAGCATTTT.

The CDR3 is CAWSVSWGTNEKLFF. In DNA form, the CDR3 reads TGTGCCTGGAGTGTATCTTGGGGGACTAATGAAAAACTGTTTTTT. The V gene is TRBV30, the J gene TRBJ1-4; TRBD1 might be the D (5 bases). Germline values: CDR1 GTSNPN, CDR2 SVGIG (reference sequence). The CDR3 is 15 amino acids. V was clipped by 0 bases and J by 2 bases, with 10 bases between them.

V gene TRBV15 combines with J gene TRBJ1-5, with TRBD1 as a possible D gene (5 bases). V was pared by 0 bases and J by 2 bases, with 5 bases between. CDR1 and CDR2 (germline): LNHNV, YYDKDF (reference sequence). This CDR3 comprises 14 residues. The CDR3 sequence: CATSRDRGNQPQHF. The CDR3, as DNA: TGTGCCACCAGCAGAGACAGGGGCAATCAGCCCCAGCATTTT.

CDR3 DNA sequence: TGTGCCAGCAGCATAACGACCGGGACTAGCGGGATGGTCGAGCAGTACTTC. It specifies CASSITTGTSGMVEQYF. The chain recombines TRBV21-1 with TRBJ2-7; the table's D call, TRBD2, was not checked against the DNA. TRBV21-1 is annotated as a pseudogene. The CDR3 extends over 17 amino acids.

This chain links TRBV11-1 with TRBJ2-7; the match to TRBD1 covers 7 bases. The V segment lost 1 base and the J segment 2 bases; nucleotides outside the gene matches: 2. CDR3 length: 14 amino acids. CDR1 is SGHAT and CDR2 is FQDESV in the germline V gene (reference sequence). CDR3: CASSLGGTAYEQYF. The CDR3 DNA sequence: TGTGCCAGCAGCTTAGGGGGGACAGCCTACGAGCAGTACTTC. The full variable domain, with the rest looked up from reference TRBV11-1 and TRBJ2-7, is EAEVAQSPRYKITEKSQAVAFWCDPISGHATLYWYRQILGQGPELLVQFQDESVVDDSQLPKDRFSAERLKGVDSTLKIQPAELGDSAMYLCASSLGGTAYEQYFGPGTRLTVT.

The rearrangement links TRBV28 to TRBJ2-2; D not certain. Germline V CDR1 and CDR2: MDHEN, SYDVKM. Trimming stripped 7 bases from V and 6 bases from J, with 6 bases between. CDR3 size: 11 residues. CDR3 bases: TGTGCCAGCACAATTGCCGGGGAGCTGTTTTTT. It codes for CASTIAGELFF.

CDR3 in amino acids: CASSIDTSNYNEQFF. CDR3 nucleotide sequence: TGTGCCAGTAGTATCGACACTTCAAATTACAATGAGCAGTTCTTC. V and J are TRBV19 and TRBJ2-1; D ambiguous. Germline-derived CDR1 and CDR2 are LNHDA and SQIVND (reference sequence). With 3 bases removed from V and 4 bases from J, the gap between germline ends came to 13 bases. This CDR3 has 15 amino acids.

J is TRBJ2-1 and V is TRBV4-1, with 15 nucleotides matching TRBD2. J gave up 9 bases and V 4 bases, and 4 bases lay outside the gene matches. Germline V gene lookup returns CDR1 MGHRA and CDR2 YSYEKL. This CDR3 has 15 residues. The CDR3, as DNA: TGCGCCAGCAGCCTAGGGACTAGCGGGAGGCGTGAGCAGTTCTTC. Translating it yields CASSLGTSGRREQFF.